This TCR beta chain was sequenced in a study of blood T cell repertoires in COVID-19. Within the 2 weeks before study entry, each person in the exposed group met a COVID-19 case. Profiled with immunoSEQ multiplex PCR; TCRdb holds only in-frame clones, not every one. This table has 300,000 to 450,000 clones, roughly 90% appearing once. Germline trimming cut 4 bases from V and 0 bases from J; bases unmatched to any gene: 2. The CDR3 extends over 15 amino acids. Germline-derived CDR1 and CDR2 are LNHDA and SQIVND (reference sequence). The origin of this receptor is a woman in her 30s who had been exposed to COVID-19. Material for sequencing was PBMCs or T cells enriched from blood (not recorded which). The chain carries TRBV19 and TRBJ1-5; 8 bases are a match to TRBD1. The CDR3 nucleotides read TGTGCCAGTAGTACAGGACAGGGTAGCAATCAGCCCCAGCATTTT. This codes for CASSTGQGSNQPQHF.